Listed here is a single T cell receptor gamma chain. Its antigen remains unknown. It may be a read error: a sequence one base away is much more abundant. Other DNA sequences in this specimen translate into the identical CDR3. Vdelta1+ thymocyte sorts reached between about 98% and 99.6% purity. These data belong to a study of Vδ1+ human thymocytes. Whole-study findings and limits: Highly polyclonal TRG and TRD repertoires with Gaussian CDR3 length distributions appeared in thymus. The authors advised highly purified populations and single-cell validation. TRG sequences recurred across donors, whereas TRD sequences stayed essentially private. Unlike peripheral blood Vdelta1+ controls, thymic delta-chain sequences included 20% to 25% Vdelta2 and few Vdelta3.

J lost 7 bases, V lost 1 base, and 4 bases had no gene match. Germline V gene lookup returns CDR1 GITISATS and CDR2 ISYDGTV (reference sequence). The CDR3 is 12 amino acids. Extracted RNA was reverse transcribed into cDNA. The CDR3 regions were amplified by multiplex PCR from V-gene primers to a constant-region primer. TCRdb re-called the multiplex PCR reads through CATT. The data show 36,000 or so gamma-chain clones, with over 20% seen just once and 1.9% held by the top ten. The rearrangement links TRGV9 to TRGJ1 or TRGJ2. Specimen: Vdelta1+ gamma-delta thymocytes from the thymus. Sample subset: FACS-sorted CD3+ TCRalphabeta- TCRVdelta1+ TCRVdelta2- thymocytes. This receptor was identified in a girl under three years old who had congenital heart surgery. This CDR3 reads CALWEVRYKKLF. The CDR3 DNA reads as TGTGCCTTGTGGGAGGTCCGCTATAAGAAACTCTTT.